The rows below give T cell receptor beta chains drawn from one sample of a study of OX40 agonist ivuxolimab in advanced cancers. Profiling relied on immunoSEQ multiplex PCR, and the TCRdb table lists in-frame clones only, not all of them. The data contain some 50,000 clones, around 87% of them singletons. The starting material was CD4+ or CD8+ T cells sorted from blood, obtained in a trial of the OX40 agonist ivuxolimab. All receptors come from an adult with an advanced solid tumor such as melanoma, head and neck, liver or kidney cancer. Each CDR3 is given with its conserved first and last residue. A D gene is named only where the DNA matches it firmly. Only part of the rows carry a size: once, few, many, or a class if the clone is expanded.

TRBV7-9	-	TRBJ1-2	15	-	CASSLGILGDYGYTF	TGTGCCAGCAGCTTAGGGATTCTCGGGGACTATGGCTACACCTTC
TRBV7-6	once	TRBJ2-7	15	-	CASSTVRGTMEEQYF	TGTGCCAGCTCTACGGTCAGGGGAACCATGGAGGAGCAGTACTTC
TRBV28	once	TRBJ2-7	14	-	CASSFAGGAYEQYF	TGTGCCAGCAGTTTTGCTGGAGGGGCCTACGAGCAGTACTTC
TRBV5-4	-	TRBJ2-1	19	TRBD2	CASSRLAGEVHRTYNEQFF	TGTGCCAGCAGCCGACTAGCGGGAGAGGTACACCGAACATACAATGAGCAGTTCTTC
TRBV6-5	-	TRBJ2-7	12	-	CASSYSGREQYF	TGTGCCAGCAGTTACTCAGGAAGAGAGCAGTACTTC
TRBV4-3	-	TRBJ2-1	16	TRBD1	CASSQKRTGSYNEQFF	TGCGCCAGCAGCCAAAAGCGGACAGGCTCCTACAATGAGCAGTTCTTC
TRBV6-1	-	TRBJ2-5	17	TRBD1	CASSEVGDRGPQETQYF	TGTGCCAGCAGTGAAGTAGGGGACAGGGGACCTCAAGAGACCCAGTACTTC
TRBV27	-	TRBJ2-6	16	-	CASSLYSRSGANVLTF	TGTGCCAGCAGTTTATACAGCCGTTCTGGGGCCAACGTCCTGACTTTC
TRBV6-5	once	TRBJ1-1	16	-	CASSYNDGSVNTEAFF	TGTGCCAGCAGTTACAACGACGGATCTGTGAACACTGAAGCTTTCTTT
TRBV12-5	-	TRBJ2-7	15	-	CASGLPATPPYEQYF	TGTGCTAGTGGTTTGCCCGCGACCCCCCCCTACGAGCAGTACTTC
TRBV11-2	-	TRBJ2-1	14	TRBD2	CASSRGGQSYEQFF	TGTGCCAGCAGCCGGGGGGGCCAGTCTTATGAGCAGTTCTTC
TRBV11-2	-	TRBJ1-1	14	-	CASSLKGKNTEAFF	TGTGCCAGCAGCTTAAAAGGGAAGAACACTGAAGCTTTCTTT
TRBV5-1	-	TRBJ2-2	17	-	CASSLDARSAFPGELFF	TGCGCCAGCAGCTTGGATGCGAGGAGCGCTTTCCCCGGGGAGCTGTTTTTT
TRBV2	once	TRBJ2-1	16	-	CASSWATTGIGGEQFF	TGTGCCAGCAGTTGGGCGACTACAGGGATCGGAGGTGAGCAGTTCTTC
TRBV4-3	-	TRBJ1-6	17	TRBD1	CASSQDGQGRANSPLHF	TGCGCCAGCAGCCAAGATGGACAGGGGAGAGCTAATTCACCCCTCCACTTT
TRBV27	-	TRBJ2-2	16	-	CASSLYPSANTGELFF	TGTGCCAGCAGTTTATATCCTAGCGCGAACACCGGGGAGCTGTTTTTT
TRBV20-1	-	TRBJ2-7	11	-	CSAPQAYEQYF	TGCAGTGCGCCACAGGCCTACGAGCAGTACTTC
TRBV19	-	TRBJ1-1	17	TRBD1	CASSTYNRGPLNTEAFF	TGTGCCAGTAGTACATATAACAGGGGGCCTTTGAACACTGAAGCTTTCTTT
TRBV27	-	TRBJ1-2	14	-	CASSLSGHIYGYTF	TGTGCCAGCAGTTTATCGGGACATATCTATGGCTACACCTTC
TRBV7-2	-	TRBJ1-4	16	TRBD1	CASSLGVLTGGEKLFF	TGTGCCAGCAGCTTAGGTGTGCTGACAGGGGGGGAAAAACTGTTTTTT
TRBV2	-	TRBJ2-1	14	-	CASSDSGGYNEQFF	TGTGCCAGCAGCGATAGCGGAGGCTACAATGAGCAGTTCTTC
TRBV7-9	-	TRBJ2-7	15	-	CASNHLLGGPREQYF	TGTGCCAGCAACCACTTACTAGGGGGTCCGCGAGAGCAGTACTTC
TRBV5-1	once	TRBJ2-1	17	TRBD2	CASSFRLAGGSYNEQFF	TGCGCCAGCAGCTTCAGACTAGCGGGGGGATCCTACAATGAGCAGTTCTTC
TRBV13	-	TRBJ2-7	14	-	CASSYSGPPYEQYF	TGTGCCAGCAGCTATAGCGGTCCCCCCTACGAGCAGTACTTC
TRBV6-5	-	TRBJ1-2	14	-	CASRNRALNYGYTF	TGTGCCAGCAGAAACCGGGCCCTGAACTATGGCTACACCTTC
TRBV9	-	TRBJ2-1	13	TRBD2	CATSGTSGNEQFF	TGTGCCACCTCCGGGACTAGCGGCAATGAGCAGTTCTTC
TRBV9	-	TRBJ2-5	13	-	CASTGSNQETQYF	TGTGCCAGCACCGGGAGCAACCAAGAGACCCAGTACTTC